This is a list of T cell receptor beta chains from one sample in a study of T-cell memory formation after mild COVID-19. TCRdb recomputed calls from the 5' RACE reads with MiXCR, one row per CDR3 protein. The sample records around 370,000 distinct CDR3 sequences, more than 20% being singletons. Sequenced sample: PBMCs or a T cell subset sorted from them (not recorded which). The receptors come from an adult woman who had mild COVID-19 (a few samples of this study predate the infection). Cell type and time point are not known. Each CDR3 is given with its conserved first and last residue. A D gene is named only where the DNA matches it firmly. Not all rows give a size; the values are once, few, many and, for expanded clones, a class.

J gene | V gene | D gene | CDR3 length | clone size | CDR3 DNA | CDR3 protein
TRBJ1-2 | TRBV7-8 | NA | 14 | NA | TGTGCCAGCAGCCTGGACAAAATAGTCTATGGCTACACCTTC | CASSLDKIVYGYTF
TRBJ1-2 | TRBV7-8 | TRBD1 | 15 | few | TGTGCCAGCAGCCCCGGGGGACAGGGGTACTATGGCTACACCTTC | CASSPGGQGYYGYTF
TRBJ2-5 | TRBV2 | NA | 13 | NA | TGTGCCAGCAGTGAAAACGGCCAAGAGACCCAGTACTTC | CASSENGQETQYF
TRBJ1-1 | TRBV7-8 | NA | 13 | few | TGTGTCACCGATGGCAGAGTGAACACTGAAGCTTTCTTT | CVTDGRVNTEAFF
TRBJ2-7 | TRBV14 | NA | 14 | few | TGTGCCAGCAGCCCCCAGGACCACGCCTACGAGCAGTACTTC | CASSPQDHAYEQYF
TRBJ2-5 | TRBV3-1 | NA | 11 | NA | TGTGCCAGCAGCCTCGAGGGCATCAAGGTCTTC | CASSLEGIKVF
TRBJ1-1 | TRBV11-2 | NA | 12 | many | TGTGCCAGCAGCTCCGGACAGACTGAAGCTTTCTTT | CASSSGQTEAFF
TRBJ1-5 | TRBV6-6 | NA | 12 | NA | TGTGCCAGCACCCTTGGCGGGGAGCCCCAGCATTTT | CASTLGGEPQHF
TRBJ2-7 | TRBV29-1 | NA | 14 | few | TGCAGCGTGGTACGGGACAAGGATTACTACGAGCAGTACTTC | CSVVRDKDYYEQYF
TRBJ2-7 | TRBV20-1 | NA | 12 | many | TGCAGTGCTAGGCTGGCCTCCTACGAGCAGTACTTC | CSARLASYEQYF
TRBJ1-2 | TRBV11-1 | TRBD1 | 15 | NA | TGTGCCAGCAGCTTTACCGGGACAGGGAACTATGGCTACACCTTC | CASSFTGTGNYGYTF
TRBJ2-7 | TRBV4-1 | NA | 17 | NA | TGCGCCAGCAGCCCAAACCCAGGAGGGTCTAGCTCCTACGAGCAGTACTTC | CASSPNPGGSSSYEQYF
TRBJ2-7 | TRBV27 | TRBD2 | 22 | NA | TGTGCCAGCAGACCCTCGGGGCTAGCGGGGGGGACCCTAGGAGGGAACGACTACGAGCAGTACTTC | CASRPSGLAGGTLGGNDYEQYF
TRBJ2-3 | TRBV20-1 | TRBD2 | 15 | few | TGCAGTGCTAGGGGGGCGGCGGGAGGCTCCGATACGCAGTATTTT | CSARGAAGGSDTQYF
TRBJ2-7 | TRBV9 | TRBD1 | 15 | NA | TGTGCCAGCAGCTTCGCCTCCGGGACAGGGGGGGAGCAGTACTTC | CASSFASGTGGEQYF
TRBJ2-3 | TRBV2 | TRBD2 | 16 | many | TGTGCCAGCAGTCCGGGGCTAGCGGGAGTTACAGATACGCAGTATTTT | CASSPGLAGVTDTQYF
TRBJ2-3 | TRBV7-8 | NA | 15 | NA | TGTGCCAGCAGCCCCCGGGGGGCACTCACAGATACGCAGTATTTT | CASSPRGALTDTQYF
TRBJ2-3 | TRBV12-3/TRBV12-4 | TRBD1 | 14 | few | TGTGCCAGCGGGGGACAGGGATCTACAGATACGCAGTATTTT | CASGGQGSTDTQYF
TRBJ2-7 | TRBV3-1 | TRBD1 | 15 | NA | TGTGCCAGCAGCCCGGACAGGGAAATCGCCTACGAGCAGTACTTC | CASSPDREIAYEQYF
TRBJ2-7 | TRBV10-3 | NA | 15 | many | TGTGCCATCAGTGGGGCTAGCGAACGGAACTACGAGCAGTACTTC | CAISGASERNYEQYF
TRBJ2-3 | TRBV4-1 | TRBD2 | 18 | few | TGCGCCAGCAGCCAAGAGAGTCTAGCGGGGGGGATCACAGATACGCAGTATTTT | CASSQESLAGGITDTQYF
TRBJ2-7 | TRBV20-1 | NA | 11 | NA | TGCAGTGCTAGAAAAACCTACGAGCAGTACTTC | CSARKTYEQYF
TRBJ2-2 | TRBV5-1 | TRBD1 | 16 | few | TGCGCCAGCAGCTTGACCCGACAGGGTTTTGGCGGGGAGCTGTTTTTT | CASSLTRQGFGGELFF
TRBJ2-7 | TRBV20-1 | TRBD1 | 14 | NA | TGCAGTGCTAGTTCCGGGACAGGACCCTACGAGCAGTACTTC | CSASSGTGPYEQYF
TRBJ1-1 | TRBV10-3 | NA | 11 | few | TGTGCCATCCGGGGAAACACTGAAGCTTTCTTT | CAIRGNTEAFF
TRBJ2-2 | TRBV30 | NA | 14 | NA | TGTGCCTGGAACCCGGGCCCCTACACCGGGGAGCTGTTTTTT | CAWNPGPYTGELFF